This entry features one T cell receptor beta chain sequence. The CDR3 contains 15 residues. Trimming removed 0 bases from V and 4 bases from J, with 13 bases in between. CDR1 GTSNPN and CDR2 SVGIG come from the germline V gene (reference sequence). This specimen comes from a study of blood T cell repertoires in COVID-19. Study details: The United States, Italy and Spain supplied acute and convalescent COVID-19 samples. Sources were T cells, B-cell-depleted T cells, or PBMCs; the material itself was cDNA or gDNA.

Authors' data handling: Using reference gene primer amplification, nucleated cell counts were estimated. Some clones are missing from TCRdb's copy, which holds only in-frame ones; the method was immunoSEQ multiplex PCR. V, J and clone size derive from that table, while D and trimming were established from the DNA sequence. The data show roughly 190,000 clones, with 70% to 90% seen just once and roughly 5.6% held by the top ten. Specimen: peripheral blood. This chain connects TRBV30 to TRBJ1-5; a possible D gene is TRBD1 (6 bases). The source of this sequence is a woman in her thirties or forties who had recovered from COVID-19. This chain's CDR3 is CAWSVGGRGNQPQHF. The CDR3 DNA sequence: TGTGCCTGGAGTGTTGGGGGCAGGGGAAATCAGCCCCAGCATTTT.